The entry below gives a single T cell receptor (beta chain) sequence along with its context. This record belongs to a study of blood T cell repertoires in COVID-19. Study-level information: There were acute and convalescent COVID-19 samples, and they came from the United States, Italy and Spain.

Those who participated ranged in age from roughly 18 to 90 years and resided in 20 to 30 US areas. The study assigned cohorts using participant-reported clinical history. Authors' processing steps: The assay estimated nucleated cells by amplifying reference gene primers. Some clones are missing from TCRdb's copy, which holds only in-frame ones; the method was immunoSEQ multiplex PCR. That table is the source of V, J and clone size, and D and trimming were worked out from the DNA. Altogether about 140,000 clones are present, 70% to 90% being singletons, with the ten largest covering roughly 6.2%. Sequenced input: PBMCs or T cells enriched from blood (not recorded which). This receptor was taken from a woman between 40 and 55 years old who had recovered from COVID-19.

CDR3 loop: CASSPGGQGLYEQYF. As DNA, the CDR3 is TGTGCCAGCAGCCCCGGAGGGCAGGGCCTCTACGAGCAGTACTTC. The chain links TRBV9 to TRBJ2-7, with D perhaps matching TRBD2 (6 bases). Trimming pared 4 bases from V and 3 bases from J, leaving 17 bases between. Germline V lookup: CDR1 SGDLS, CDR2 YYNGEE. The CDR3 contains 15 residues. The full variable domain, completed using reference TRBV9 and TRBJ2-7, is DSGVTQTPKHLITATGQRVTLRCSPRSGDLSVYWYQQSLDQGLQFLIQYYNGEERAKGNILERFSAQQFPDLHSELNLSSLELGDSALYFCASSPGGQGLYEQYFGPGTRLTVT.